Here is one TCR beta chain with its context. Germline lookup yields CDR1 MNHEY and CDR2 SMNVEV (reference sequence). The junction had 5 bases not matched to a gene; V was cut back by 1 base and J by 7 bases. This CDR3 region has 16 residues. How the authors handled the data: By means of reference gene primer amplification, nucleated cell counts were estimated. Using immunoSEQ multiplex PCR, the repertoire was profiled, and TCRdb retains in-frame clones only, with some absent. Clonal size and the V and J genes are those of that table, whereas D and trimming came from the DNA. The data contain under 90,000 clones, approximately 80% of them singletons. This specimen belongs to a study of blood T cell repertoires in COVID-19. Study details: The United States, Italy and Spain provided the acute and convalescent COVID-19 samples. T cells, B-cell-depleted T cells, or PBMCs provided the cDNA or gDNA that served as material.

The chain combines TRBV27 with TRBJ2-2, with 11 bases identical to TRBD1. Sequenced input: peripheral blood. This clonotype was obtained from a man older than 75 with acute or convalescent COVID-19. The CDR3 DNA follows: TGTGCCAGCAGTTTATGGTCCGGGACAGGGGGCGGGGAGCTGTTTTTT. Its protein is CASSLWSGTGGGELFF.